There are a few counts of the clone carrying this T cell receptor beta chain. Antigen unknown. Germline values: CDR1 SGHRS, CDR2 YFSETQ. The CDR3 sequence is 15 residues long. V lost 7 bases and J lost 5; bases outside the gene matches: 9. This sample was taken from a study of T-cell reconstitution after alpha-beta-depleted transplantation in children. Study-level findings and limits: From newly produced T cells came most of the T-cell counts and diversity one year after transplant.

Preparation of the TCRbeta library was carried out with unique molecular identifiers. Each CDR3 protein gets one entry after TCRdb re-called the PCR reads with MiXCR. Among roughly 120,000 distinct CDR3 sequences listed, 10% were seen once. The chain is built from TRBV5-1 and TRBJ2-1; 10 bases are shared with TRBD2. The sequence was obtained from a boy between 2 and 10 years old with acute lymphoblastic leukemia, due to receive a stem cell transplant. The input for sequencing was PBMCs, taken before TCRalphabeta/CD19-depleted stem cell transplant. The CDR3 loop is CASRYPGLANNEQFF. CDR3 sequence (DNA): TGCGCCAGCCGCTATCCGGGACTAGCGAACAATGAGCAGTTCTTC.